The rows below give T cell receptor beta chains drawn from one sample of a study of blood T cell repertoires in COVID-19. TCRdb's table, derived via immunoSEQ multiplex PCR, lists solely in-frame clones and lacks some. Among roughly 460,000 clones listed, roughly 90% were seen once. Source material: peripheral blood. These receptors were taken from a young man with COVID-19, enrolled during active disease. Each CDR3 is given with its conserved first and last residue. D genes are given only for firm matches. Only part of the rows carry a size: once, few, many, or a class if the clone is expanded.

abundance,j_gene,len,v_gene,d_gene,CDR3nt,CDR3aa
few,TRBJ2-2,15,TRBV11-3,-,TGTGCCAGCAGCTTAGATTGGCGGGCAACCGGGGAGCTGTTTTTT,CASSLDWRATGELFF
-,TRBJ2-1,14,TRBV6-4,TRBD2,TGTGCCAGCAGTGACAGAGGGACTACGGGCGAGCAGTTCTTC,CASSDRGTTGEQFF
once,TRBJ2-7,15,TRBV7-3,TRBD2,TGTGCCAGCAGCCTTGACGGGGGACTAGACTACGAGCAGTACTTC,CASSLDGGLDYEQYF
-,TRBJ2-7,15,TRBV2,TRBD2,TGTGCCAGCTCACTAGCGGGGGGGCTAAGCTACGAGCAGTACTTC,CASSLAGGLSYEQYF
-,TRBJ2-1,16,TRBV25-1,TRBD2,TGTGCCAGCAGTGATCTCGGACTAGCGGGAGCAAATGAGCAGTTCTTC,CASSDLGLAGANEQFF
-,TRBJ1-1,15,TRBV5-1,TRBD1,TGCGCCAGCAGCTTGGGGGGACAGGGGAACACTGAAGCTTTCTTT,CASSLGGQGNTEAFF
-,TRBJ1-1,13,TRBV4-2,-,TGTGCCAGCAGCCAAGGACGGGACACTGAAGCTTTCTTT,CASSQGRDTEAFF
-,TRBJ2-1,13,TRBV19,-,TGTGCCAGTACTGAACAATGGCAGAATGAGCAGTTCTTC,CASTEQWQNEQFF
-,TRBJ2-3,17,TRBV18,TRBD2,TGTGCCAGCTCATCAAAGACTAGCGGGTTACGCACAGATACGCAGTATTTT,CASSSKTSGLRTDTQYF
-,TRBJ2-3,15,TRBV27,TRBD2,TGTGCCAGCAGTTCCGACCTTAGCGGGAGTGATACGCAGTATTTT,CASSSDLSGSDTQYF
-,TRBJ2-2,13,TRBV11-2,-,TGTGCCAGCAGCCGTGATCTGGGCCGGGAGCTGTTTTTT,CASSRDLGRELFF
-,TRBJ2-1,15,TRBV5-1,TRBD2,TGCGCCAGCAGCGCCACTAGCGGGATTTACAATGAGCAGTTCTTC,CASSATSGIYNEQFF
-,TRBJ1-6,16,TRBV5-1,-,TGCGCCAGCAGCTTGACAGCCAGCTCCTATAATTCACCCCTCCACTTT,CASSLTASSYNSPLHF
-,TRBJ2-7,14,TRBV3-1/TRBV3-2,TRBD1,TGTGCCAGCAGCCGACTACAGGGGTCCTACGAGCAGTACTTC,CASSRLQGSYEQYF
-,TRBJ2-5,14,TRBV5-1,-,TGCGCCAGCAGCCCGCTAATAACCCAAGAGACCCAGTACTTC,CASSPLITQETQYF
-,TRBJ2-7,13,TRBV3-1/TRBV3-2,-,TGTGCCAGCAGCCGGTTACTGAGTTACGAGCAGTACTTC,CASSRLLSYEQYF
-,TRBJ1-2,13,TRBV9,TRBD1,TGTGCCAGCAGCGCAGGGGGCGGCTATGGCTACACCTTC,CASSAGGGYGYTF
-,TRBJ1-4,12,TRBV12-3/TRBV12-4,-,TGTGCCAGCAGTTTAAACAGTGAAAAACTGTTTTTT,CASSLNSEKLFF
-,TRBJ2-7,16,TRBV2,TRBD2,TGTGCCAGCAGTGACTTACTAGCGGGAGGGCGACACGAGCAGTACTTC,CASSDLLAGGRHEQYF
-,TRBJ1-4,16,TRBV9,TRBD1,TGTGCCAGCAGCGCGGAGACAGGGGCGATCTATGAAAAACTGTTTTTT,CASSAETGAIYEKLFF
-,TRBJ2-5,15,TRBV18,TRBD2,TGTGCCAGCTCACGGACTAGCGGTTACCAAGAGACCCAGTACTTC,CASSRTSGYQETQYF
-,TRBJ2-3,16,TRBV27,-,TGTGCCAGCAGTTTATCAGTCCGGGGGAGCACAGATACGCAGTATTTT,CASSLSVRGSTDTQYF
-,TRBJ2-2,16,TRBV14,TRBD2,TGTGCCAGCAGCCGCCTAGCGGGAGAAGGGGCCGGGGAGCTGTTTTTT,CASSRLAGEGAGELFF
once,TRBJ1-6,14,TRBV19,TRBD1,TGTGCCAGTAGTACGGGACAGGCCCCTTTGGCCCTCCACTTT,CASSTGQAPLALHF
-,TRBJ1-1,13,TRBV19,-,TGTGCCATCAATTCGGGCAGGGAAACTGAAGCTTTCTTT,CAINSGRETEAFF
-,TRBJ2-2,12,TRBV7-9,-,TGTGCCAGCCTTAGCCCAGAGGGGGAGCTGTTTTTT,CASLSPEGELFF
-,TRBJ1-2,15,TRBV24-1,TRBD1,TGTGCCACCAAGGCTCGCGGGACAGGGGGCGATGGCTACACCTTC,CATKARGTGGDGYTF
-,TRBJ2-7,14,TRBV9,-,TGTGCCAGCAGCGGAGGGGGATTAATGTACGAGCAGTACTTC,CASSGGGLMYEQYF
-,TRBJ2-7,16,TRBV3-1/TRBV3-2,-,TGTGCCAGCAGCCAAGTGGCGGGACAGCTTGTTAACGAGCAGTACTTC,CASSQVAGQLVNEQYF
few,TRBJ1-2,14,TRBV2,-,TGTGCCAGCGGGACACAACAGCTTGCCTATGGCTACACCTTC,CASGTQQLAYGYTF
-,TRBJ2-7,12,TRBV27,-,TGTGCCAGCAGTTTACCCGGGTCCGAGCAGTACTTC,CASSLPGSEQYF
-,TRBJ1-4,14,TRBV28,-,TGTGCCAGCAGTTTTCCGGGGTTAAATGAAAAACTGTTTTTT,CASSFPGLNEKLFF
few,TRBJ2-7,14,TRBV10-2,-,TGCGCCAGCAGTGCTAGATTTAACTCCTACGAGCAGTACTTC,CASSARFNSYEQYF